Listed here is a single TCR beta chain. Both 60 Vbeta primers and 13 Jbeta primers went into the PCR. Sequencing used immunoSEQ multiplex PCR; TCRdb keeps in-frame clones, though not all of them. The table has approximately 160,000 clones, about three quarters seen once. The data stem from a study of cytomegalovirus exposure and HLA in healthy donors. The V gene end was trimmed by 6 bases and the J gene end by 9 bases; junction bases not matched to a gene: 11. CDR1 is MDHEN, CDR2 SYDVKM, per germline. The length of the CDR3 is 14 residues. The receptor was derived from a man between 18 and 29 years old in good health and CMV-seropositive. The sample consisted of PBMCs. The chain links TRBV28 to TRBJ2-1; 7 bases are a match to TRBD1. The CDR3: CASRQTGSGGEQFF. The CDR3, as DNA: TGTGCCAGCAGGCAGACAGGGTCAGGGGGTGAGCAGTTCTTC.